The 8 T cell receptor beta chains given below trace back to one sample, sequenced in a study of response to subunit inactivated influenza vaccine. TCRdb redid the calling of the RT-PCR reads with MiXCR, one entry per CDR3 protein. This sample has 430,000 or so distinct CDR3 sequences; around 9.9% occur once, and the top ten carry 12%. Material: PBMCs from blood, obtained roughly 47 days after vaccination. The receptors were gathered from a man in his fifties or sixties who received an inactivated influenza vaccine.

In its sample, this clonotype was seen many times. The chain employs TRBV29-1 and TRBJ2-1, with 9 bases lining up with TRBD1. CDR1 is SQVTM, CDR2 ANQGSEA, per germline. The length of the CDR3 is 14 residues. With 3 bases clipped from V and 9 bases from J, the junction kept 9 bases outside the gene matches. The CDR3 is CSVEYRDRDGEQFF. CDR3 nucleotide sequence: TGCAGCGTTGAGTATCGGGACAGGGATGGTGAGCAGTTCTTC.

In its sample, this clonotype was seen many times. The chain uses TRBV20-1 and TRBJ2-1; D might be TRBD2 (6 bases). This CDR3 comprises 14 residues. Germline CDR1 and CDR2: DFQATT and SNEGSKA (reference sequence). V shed 2 bases and J shed 7 bases, with 15 bases lying between them. The CDR3: CSARSPRGGNEQFF. As DNA, the CDR3 is TGCAGTGCTAGATCACCACGAGGAGGGAATGAGCAGTTCTTC.

The chain couples TRBV24-1 to TRBJ2-1; TRBD2 agrees at 11 bases. Germline V gives CDR1 KGHDR, CDR2 SFDVKD. The V gene end was trimmed by 4 bases and the J gene end by 7 bases; junction bases not matched to a gene: 8. The length of the CDR3 is 16 residues. The CDR3: CATSDPTTSGANEQFF. As DNA, the CDR3 is TGTGCCACCAGTGACCCTACGACTAGCGGGGCTAATGAGCAGTTCTTC.

In its sample, this clonotype was seen a few times. This chain links TRBV10-3 with TRBJ1-2, with D perhaps matching TRBD1 (6 bases). Trimming removed 6 bases at V and 3 bases at J, with 17 bases between. Germline V gene data show CDR1 as ENHRY and CDR2 as SYGVKD. The CDR3 totals 15 residues. This chain's CDR3 is CAIRDSAASHYGYTF. The CDR3 DNA follows: TGTGCCATCAGGGACAGCGCCGCTAGTCACTATGGCTACACCTTC.

This clonotype was detected only a few times. V and J are TRBV4-2 and TRBJ2-1; 12 bases match TRBD2. Trimming at V came to 4 bases and at J to 3 bases, leaving 7 bases not matched to a gene. CDR3 length: 17 amino acids. Germline values: CDR1 LGHNA, CDR2 YNFKEQ. For the CDR3, the DNA is TGTGCCAGCAGCCCCTCCGGACTAGCGGGATACTACAATGAGCAGTTCTTC. It is translated as CASSPSGLAGYYNEQFF.

This clonotype was seen a few times. CDR3 DNA sequence: TGCAGTGCTCAGGGACAGGGAACTCCGCGATCCGAGCAGTACTTC. Translation: CSAQGQGTPRSEQYF. The rearrangement uses TRBV20-1 and TRBJ2-7; 9 bases map to TRBD1. Germline CDR1 is DFQATT and CDR2 is SNEGSKA (reference sequence). J gave up 6 bases and V 5 bases, and 14 bases lay outside the gene matches. The CDR3 is made up of 15 amino acids.

The chain is built from TRBV7-8 and TRBJ2-7; D unresolved. The CDR3 consists of 14 residues. Germline CDR1 is SGHVS and CDR2 is FQNEAQ. Trimming stripped 3 bases from V and 2 bases from J, with 11 bases between. The CDR3 protein is CASSLIILTYEQYF. CDR3 in DNA: TGTGCCAGCAGCTTGATTATCCTTACCTACGAGCAGTACTTC.

The chain uses TRBV12-3 or TRBV12-4 and TRBJ2-3; 7 bases agree with TRBD2. CDR3 length: 14 residues. V was pared by 8 bases and J by 2 bases, with 7 bases of the junction left unmatched. Written as DNA, the CDR3 is TGTGCCAGCGCCTTGGGGGGGAACACAGATACGCAGTATTTT. Amino acid sequence: CASALGGNTDTQYF.